The source of this T cell receptor (beta chain) is a study of radiation and T cells in renal cell carcinoma. As for this clone: Its antigen is as yet unknown.

The study, taken as a whole, reports: Pretreatment tumor biopsies were lacking, so baseline clonotypes are unknown. Top tumor clonotypes rose in blood 2 weeks post-radiation, then contracted.

Per the germline V gene, CDR1 is GTSNPN and CDR2 is SVGIG (reference sequence). Trimming cost V 0 bases and J 2 bases, with 5 bases left between them. The CDR3 totals 12 residues. Time point meaning: baseline pretreatment blood. Treatment meaning: 15 Gy SBRT to primary tumor, nephrectomy 4 weeks later. Profiling relied on immunoSEQ multiplex PCR, and the TCRdb table lists in-frame clones only, not all of them. The sample has 120,000 to 150,000 clones, 88% seen once. This clonotype was obtained from a woman aged 70-85 years with renal cell carcinoma. The sample in question was blood, obtained from a patient whose treatment included radiotherapy and nephrectomy. The chain joins TRBV30 to TRBJ2-7; D gene unclear. The CDR3, as DNA: TGTGCCTGGAGTGTCGGGCCCTACGAGCAGTACTTC. Protein sequence: CAWSVGPYEQYF.